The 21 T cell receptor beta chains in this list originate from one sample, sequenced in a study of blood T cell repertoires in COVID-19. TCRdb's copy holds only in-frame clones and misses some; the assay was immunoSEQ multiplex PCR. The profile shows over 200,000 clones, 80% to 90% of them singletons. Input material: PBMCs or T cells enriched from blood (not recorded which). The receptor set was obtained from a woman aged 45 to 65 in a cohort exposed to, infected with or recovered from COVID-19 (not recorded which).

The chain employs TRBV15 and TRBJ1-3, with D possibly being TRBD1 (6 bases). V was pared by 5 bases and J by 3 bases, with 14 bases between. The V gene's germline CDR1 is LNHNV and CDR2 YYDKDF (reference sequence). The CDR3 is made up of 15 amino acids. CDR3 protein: CATSRTDRFGNTIYF. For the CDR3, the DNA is TGTGCCACCAGCCGAACCGACAGGTTTGGAAACACCATATATTTT.

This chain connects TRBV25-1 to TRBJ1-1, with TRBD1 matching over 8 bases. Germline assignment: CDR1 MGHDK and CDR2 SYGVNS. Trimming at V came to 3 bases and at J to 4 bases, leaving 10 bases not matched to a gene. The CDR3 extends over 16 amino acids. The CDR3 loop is CASSDTGGGWATEAFF. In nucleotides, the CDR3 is TGTGCCAGCAGTGATACAGGGGGAGGTTGGGCCACTGAAGCTTTCTTT.

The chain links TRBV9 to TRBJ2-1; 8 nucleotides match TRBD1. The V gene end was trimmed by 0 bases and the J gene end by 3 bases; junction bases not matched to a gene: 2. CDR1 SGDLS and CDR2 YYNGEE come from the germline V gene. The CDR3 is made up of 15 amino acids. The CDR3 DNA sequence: TGTGCCAGCAGCGTAGGACAGGGGTACTACAATGAGCAGTTCTTC. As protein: CASSVGQGYYNEQFF.

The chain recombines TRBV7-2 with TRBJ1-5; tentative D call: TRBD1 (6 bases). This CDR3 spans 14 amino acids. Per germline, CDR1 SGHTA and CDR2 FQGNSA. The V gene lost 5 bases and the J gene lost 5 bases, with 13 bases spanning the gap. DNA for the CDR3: TGTGCCAGCAGCCAGGACAGAGGAGATCAGCCCCAGCATTTT. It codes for CASSQDRGDQPQHF.

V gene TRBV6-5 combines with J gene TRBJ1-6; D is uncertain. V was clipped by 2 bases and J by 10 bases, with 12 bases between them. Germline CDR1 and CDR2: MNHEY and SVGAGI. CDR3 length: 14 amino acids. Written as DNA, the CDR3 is TGTGCCAGCAGTTACACATTCGAAGCGTCACCCCTCCACTTT. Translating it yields CASSYTFEASPLHF.

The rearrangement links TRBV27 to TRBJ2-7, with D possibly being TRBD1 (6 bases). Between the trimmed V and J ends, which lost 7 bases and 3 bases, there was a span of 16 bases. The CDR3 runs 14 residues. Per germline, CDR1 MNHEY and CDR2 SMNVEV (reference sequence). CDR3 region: CASNASRGNYEQYF. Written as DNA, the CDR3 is TGTGCCAGCAACGCCTCGAGGGGGAACTACGAGCAGTACTTC.

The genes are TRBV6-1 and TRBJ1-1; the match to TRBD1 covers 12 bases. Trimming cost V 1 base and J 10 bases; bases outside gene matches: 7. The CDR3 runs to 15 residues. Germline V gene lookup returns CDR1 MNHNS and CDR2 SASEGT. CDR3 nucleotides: TGTGCCAGCAGTGAAGGAGTATGGGACAGGGGGCTAGCTTTCTTT. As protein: CASSEGVWDRGLAFF.

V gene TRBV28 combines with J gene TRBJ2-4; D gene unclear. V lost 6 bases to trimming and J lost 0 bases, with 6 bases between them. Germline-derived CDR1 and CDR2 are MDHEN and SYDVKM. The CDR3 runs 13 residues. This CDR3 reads CASRRIAKNIQYF. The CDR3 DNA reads TGTGCCAGCAGGAGGATAGCCAAAAACATTCAGTACTTC. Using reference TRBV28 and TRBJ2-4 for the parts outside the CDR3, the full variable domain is DVKVTQSSRYLVKRTGEKVFLECVQDMDHENMFWYRQDPGLGLRLIYFSYDVKMKEKGDIPEGYSVSREKKERFSLILESASTNQTSMYLCASRRIAKNIQYFGAGTRLSVL.

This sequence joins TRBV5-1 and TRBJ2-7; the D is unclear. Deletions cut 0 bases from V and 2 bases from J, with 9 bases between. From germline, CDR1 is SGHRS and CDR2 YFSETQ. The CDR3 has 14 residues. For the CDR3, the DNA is TGCGCCAGCAGCTTGGTAGCCGTTGCCTACGAGCAGTACTTC. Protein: CASSLVAVAYEQYF.

The CDR3 region is CASSIGTGGQETQYF. CDR3 bases: TGTGCCAGTAGTATAGGTACAGGGGGCCAAGAGACCCAGTACTTC. This chain joins TRBV19 and TRBJ2-5; 8 bases match TRBD1. The CDR3 has 15 residues. The V segment lost 1 base and the J segment 1 base; nucleotides outside the gene matches: 2. Germline V CDR1 and CDR2: LNHDA, SQIVND (reference sequence). Full variable domain (remainder filled in from reference TRBV19 and TRBJ2-5): DGGITQSPKYLFRKEGQNVTLSCEQNLNHDAMYWYRQDPGQGLRLIYYSQIVNDFQKGDIAEGYSVSREKKESFPLTVTSAQKNPTAFYLCASSIGTGGQETQYFGPGTRLLVL.

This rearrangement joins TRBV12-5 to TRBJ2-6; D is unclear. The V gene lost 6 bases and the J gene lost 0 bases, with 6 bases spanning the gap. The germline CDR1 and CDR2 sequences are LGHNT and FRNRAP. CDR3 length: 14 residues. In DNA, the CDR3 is TGTGCTAGTGGCGACATCTCTGGGGCCAACGTCCTGACTTTC. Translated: CASGDISGANVLTF.

CDR3 protein: CASSHTRDSYYGYTF. As DNA, the CDR3 is TGTGCCAGCAGCCACACCCGGGACAGCTACTATGGCTACACCTTC. The rearrangement uses TRBV7-9 and TRBJ1-2, with 7 bases identical to TRBD1. Germline CDR1 is SEHNR and CDR2 is FQNEAQ (reference sequence). Unmatched junction bases numbered 9, after V lost 5 bases and J lost 3 bases. The CDR3 covers 15 residues.

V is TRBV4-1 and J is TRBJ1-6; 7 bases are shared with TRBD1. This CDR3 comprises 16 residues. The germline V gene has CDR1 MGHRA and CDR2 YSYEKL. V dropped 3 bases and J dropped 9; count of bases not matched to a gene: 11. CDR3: CASSQFRQGLGSPLHF. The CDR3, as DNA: TGCGCCAGCAGCCAGTTCCGACAGGGTCTAGGTTCACCCCTCCACTTT.

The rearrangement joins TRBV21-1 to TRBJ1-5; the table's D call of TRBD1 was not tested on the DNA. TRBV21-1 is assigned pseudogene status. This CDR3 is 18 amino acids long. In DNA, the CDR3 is TGTGCCAGCAGCAAGGGTAACAGGGGGCTGAAAAGCAATCAGCCCCAGCATTTT. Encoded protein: CASSKGNRGLKSNQPQHF.

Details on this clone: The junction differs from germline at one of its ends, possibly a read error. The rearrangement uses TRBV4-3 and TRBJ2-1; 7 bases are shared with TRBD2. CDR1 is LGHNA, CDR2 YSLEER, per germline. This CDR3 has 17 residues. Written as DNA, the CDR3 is TGCGCCAGCAGCCGAGCTCCTAGCGGCGGGAACTACGATGAGCAGTTCTTC. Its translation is CASSRAPSGGNYDEQFF.

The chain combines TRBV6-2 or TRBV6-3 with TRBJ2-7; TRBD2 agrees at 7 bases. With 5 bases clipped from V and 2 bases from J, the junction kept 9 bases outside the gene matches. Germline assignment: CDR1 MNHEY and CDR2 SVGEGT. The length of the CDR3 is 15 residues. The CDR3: CASSPWGSGAYEQYF. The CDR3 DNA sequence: TGTGCCAGCAGTCCCTGGGGGAGCGGGGCCTACGAGCAGTACTTC.

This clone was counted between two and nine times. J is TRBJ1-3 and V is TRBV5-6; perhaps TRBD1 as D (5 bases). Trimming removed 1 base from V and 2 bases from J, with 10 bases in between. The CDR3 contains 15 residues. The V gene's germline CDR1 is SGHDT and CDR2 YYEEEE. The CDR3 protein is CASSLQQGTGNTIYF. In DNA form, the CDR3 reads TGTGCCAGCAGCTTGCAGCAGGGTACTGGAAACACCATATATTTT.

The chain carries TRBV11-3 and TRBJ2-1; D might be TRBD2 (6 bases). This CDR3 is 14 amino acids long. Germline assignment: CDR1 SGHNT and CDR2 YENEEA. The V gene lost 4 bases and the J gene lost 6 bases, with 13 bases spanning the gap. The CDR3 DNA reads TGTGCCAGCAGCTCGCTGGGACTGTTCAATGAGCAGTTCTTC. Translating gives CASSSLGLFNEQFF. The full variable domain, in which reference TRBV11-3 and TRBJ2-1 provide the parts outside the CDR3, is EAGVVQSPRYKIIEKKQPVAFWCNPISGHNTLYWYLQNLGQGPELLIRYENEEAVDDSQLPKDRFSAERLKGVDSTLKIQPAELGDSAVYLCASSSLGLFNEQFFGPGTRLTVL.

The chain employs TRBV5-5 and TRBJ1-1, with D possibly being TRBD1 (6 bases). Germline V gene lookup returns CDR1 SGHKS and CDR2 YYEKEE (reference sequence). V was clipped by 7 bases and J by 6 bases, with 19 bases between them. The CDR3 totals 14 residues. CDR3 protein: CASFTRNRDAEAFF. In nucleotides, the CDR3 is TGTGCCAGCTTCACCCGAAACAGGGACGCTGAAGCTTTCTTT.

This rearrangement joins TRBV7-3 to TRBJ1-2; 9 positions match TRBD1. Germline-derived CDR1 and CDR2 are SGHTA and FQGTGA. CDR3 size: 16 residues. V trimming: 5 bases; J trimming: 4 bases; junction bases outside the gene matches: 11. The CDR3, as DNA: TGTGCCAGCAGCCCAGGGGGGGGACAGGGAACCTATGGCTACACCTTC. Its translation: CASSPGGGQGTYGYTF.

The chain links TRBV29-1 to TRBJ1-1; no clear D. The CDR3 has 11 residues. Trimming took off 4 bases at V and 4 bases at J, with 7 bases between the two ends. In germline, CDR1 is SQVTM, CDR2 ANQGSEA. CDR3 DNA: TGCAGCGTTGGACACACCACTGAAGCTTTCTTT. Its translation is CSVGHTTEAFF.